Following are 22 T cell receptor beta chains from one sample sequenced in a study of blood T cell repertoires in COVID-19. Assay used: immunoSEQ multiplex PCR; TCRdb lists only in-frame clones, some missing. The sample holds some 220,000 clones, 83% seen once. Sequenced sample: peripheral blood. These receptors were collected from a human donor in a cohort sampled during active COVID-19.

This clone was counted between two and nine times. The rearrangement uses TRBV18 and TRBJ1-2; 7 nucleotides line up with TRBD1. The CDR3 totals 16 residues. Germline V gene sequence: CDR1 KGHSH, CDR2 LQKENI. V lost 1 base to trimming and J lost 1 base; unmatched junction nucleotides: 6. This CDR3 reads CASSPRQGSINYGYTF. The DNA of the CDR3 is TGTGCCAGCTCACCACGACAGGGTTCGATTAACTATGGCTACACCTTC. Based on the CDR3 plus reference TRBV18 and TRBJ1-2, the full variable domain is NAGVMQNPRHLVRRRGQEARLRCSPMKGHSHVYWYRQLPEEGLKFMVYLQKENIIDESGMPKERFSAEFPKEGPSILRIQQVVRGDSAAYFCASSPRQGSINYGYTFGSGTRLTVV.

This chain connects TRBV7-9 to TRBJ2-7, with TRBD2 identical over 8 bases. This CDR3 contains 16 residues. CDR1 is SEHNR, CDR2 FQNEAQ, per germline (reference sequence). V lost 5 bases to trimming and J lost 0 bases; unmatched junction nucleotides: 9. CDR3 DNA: TGTGCCAGCAGCGACTCTTTAGCGGGGATCTCCTACGAGCAGTACTTC. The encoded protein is CASSDSLAGISYEQYF.

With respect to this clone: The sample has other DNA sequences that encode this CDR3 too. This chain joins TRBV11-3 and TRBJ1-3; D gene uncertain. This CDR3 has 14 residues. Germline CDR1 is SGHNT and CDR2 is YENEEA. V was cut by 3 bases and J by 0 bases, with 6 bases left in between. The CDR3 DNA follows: TGTGCCAGCAGCTTGGGGAGCTCTGGAAACACCATATATTTT. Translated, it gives CASSLGSSGNTIYF.

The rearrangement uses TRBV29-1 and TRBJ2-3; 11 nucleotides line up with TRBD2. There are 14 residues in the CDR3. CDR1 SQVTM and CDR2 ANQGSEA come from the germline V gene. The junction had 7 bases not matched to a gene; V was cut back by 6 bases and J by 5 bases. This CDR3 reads CSVETSGVGDTQYF. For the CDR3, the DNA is TGCAGCGTCGAGACTAGCGGGGTGGGAGATACGCAGTATTTT.

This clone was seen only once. The CDR3 sequence is CASSTDRAHQETQYF. CDR3 coding DNA: TGTGCCAGCAGCACGGACAGGGCCCACCAAGAGACCCAGTACTTC. The chain recombines TRBV7-2 with TRBJ2-5; 8 bases map to TRBD1. Germline-derived CDR1 and CDR2 are SGHTA and FQGNSA. This CDR3 spans 15 amino acids. Unmatched junction bases numbered 5, after V lost 5 bases and J lost 0 bases.

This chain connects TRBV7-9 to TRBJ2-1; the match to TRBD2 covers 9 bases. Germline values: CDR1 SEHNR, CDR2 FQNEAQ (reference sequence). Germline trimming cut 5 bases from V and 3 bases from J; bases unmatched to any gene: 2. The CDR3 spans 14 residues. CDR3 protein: CASSRTSVYNEQFF. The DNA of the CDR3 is TGTGCCAGCAGCCGGACTAGCGTCTACAATGAGCAGTTCTTC.

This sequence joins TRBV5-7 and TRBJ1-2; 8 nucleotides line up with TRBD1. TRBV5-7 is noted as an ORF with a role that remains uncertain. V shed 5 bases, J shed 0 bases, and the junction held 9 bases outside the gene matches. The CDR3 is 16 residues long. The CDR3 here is CASRAGTGVANYGYTF. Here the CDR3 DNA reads TGTGCCAGCAGGGCCGGGACAGGAGTAGCTAACTATGGCTACACCTTC.

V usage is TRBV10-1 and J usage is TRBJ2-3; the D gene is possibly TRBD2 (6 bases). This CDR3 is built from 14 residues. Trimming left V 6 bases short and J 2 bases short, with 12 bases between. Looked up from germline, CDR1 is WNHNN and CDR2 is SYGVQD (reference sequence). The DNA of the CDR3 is TGCGCCAGCAGATCTAGCGAGCCCACAGATACGCAGTATTTT. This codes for CASRSSEPTDTQYF.

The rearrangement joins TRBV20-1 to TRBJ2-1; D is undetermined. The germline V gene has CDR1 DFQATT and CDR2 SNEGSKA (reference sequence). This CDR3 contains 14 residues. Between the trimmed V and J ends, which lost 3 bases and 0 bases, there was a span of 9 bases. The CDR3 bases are TGCAGTGCTAGTGACCCGAGCTCCTACAATGAGCAGTTCTTC. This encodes CSASDPSSYNEQFF.

CDR3 residues: CASSSLRQMFRDEQYF. For the CDR3, the DNA is TGTGCCAGCAGCTCCCTGAGACAGATGTTTAGGGACGAGCAGTACTTC. The J gene is TRBJ2-7, the V gene TRBV11-2; D perhaps matches TRBD1 (5 bases). CDR3 length: 16 residues. Trimming removed 4 bases at V and 5 bases at J, with 21 bases between. Germline CDR1 reads SGHAT; CDR2 reads FQNNGV.

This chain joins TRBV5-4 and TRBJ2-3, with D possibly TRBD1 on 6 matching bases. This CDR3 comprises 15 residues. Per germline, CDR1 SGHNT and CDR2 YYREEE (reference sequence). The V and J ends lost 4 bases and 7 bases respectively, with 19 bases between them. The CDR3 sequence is CASSHDRSFGNTQYF. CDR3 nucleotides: TGTGCCAGCAGCCATGACAGGTCCTTCGGAAATACGCAGTATTTT.

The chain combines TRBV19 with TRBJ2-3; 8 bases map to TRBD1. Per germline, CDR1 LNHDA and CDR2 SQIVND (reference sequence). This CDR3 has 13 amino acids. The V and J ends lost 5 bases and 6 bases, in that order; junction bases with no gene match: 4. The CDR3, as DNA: TGTGCCAGTAGTCCCCGGACAGGGGATACGCAGTATTTT. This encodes CASSPRTGDTQYF.

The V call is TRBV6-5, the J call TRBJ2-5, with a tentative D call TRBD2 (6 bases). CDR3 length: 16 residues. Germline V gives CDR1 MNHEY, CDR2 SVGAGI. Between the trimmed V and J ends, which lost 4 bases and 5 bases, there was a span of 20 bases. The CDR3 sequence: CASSSSYTGGGETQYF. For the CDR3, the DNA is TGTGCCAGCAGTTCCAGTTACACCGGTGGGGGGGAGACCCAGTACTTC.

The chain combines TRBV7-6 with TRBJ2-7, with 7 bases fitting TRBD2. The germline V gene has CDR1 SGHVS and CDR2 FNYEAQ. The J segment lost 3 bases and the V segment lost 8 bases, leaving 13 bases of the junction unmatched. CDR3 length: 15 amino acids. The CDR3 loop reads CASPHRCGSCYEQYF. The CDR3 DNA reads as TGTGCCAGCCCCCACCGATGCGGGAGTTGCTACGAGCAGTACTTC.

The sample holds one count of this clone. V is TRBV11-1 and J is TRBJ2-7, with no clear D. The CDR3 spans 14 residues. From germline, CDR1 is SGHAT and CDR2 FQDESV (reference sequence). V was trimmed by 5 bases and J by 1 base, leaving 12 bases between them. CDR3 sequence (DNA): TGTGCCAGCAGCGACATTTTTTCGTCCTACGAGCAGTACTTC. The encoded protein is CASSDIFSSYEQYF.

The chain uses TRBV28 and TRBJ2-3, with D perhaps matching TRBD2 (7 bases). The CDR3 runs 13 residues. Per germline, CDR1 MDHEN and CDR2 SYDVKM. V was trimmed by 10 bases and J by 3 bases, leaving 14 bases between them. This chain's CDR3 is CATLGGVTDTQYF. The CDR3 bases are TGTGCCACCCTAGGGGGGGTAACAGATACGCAGTATTTT.

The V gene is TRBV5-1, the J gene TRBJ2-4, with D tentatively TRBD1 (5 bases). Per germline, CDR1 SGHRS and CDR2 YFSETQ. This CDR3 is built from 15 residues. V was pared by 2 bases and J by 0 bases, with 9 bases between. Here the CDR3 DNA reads TGCGCCAGCAGCTTTGGACAACTAGCCAAAAACATTCAGTACTTC. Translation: CASSFGQLAKNIQYF.

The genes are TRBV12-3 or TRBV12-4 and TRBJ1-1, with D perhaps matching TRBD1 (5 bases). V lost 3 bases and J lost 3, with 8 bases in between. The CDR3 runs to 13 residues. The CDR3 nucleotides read TGTGCCAGCAGTTTGTTAGGGGACACTGAAGCTTTCTTT. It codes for CASSLLGDTEAFF.

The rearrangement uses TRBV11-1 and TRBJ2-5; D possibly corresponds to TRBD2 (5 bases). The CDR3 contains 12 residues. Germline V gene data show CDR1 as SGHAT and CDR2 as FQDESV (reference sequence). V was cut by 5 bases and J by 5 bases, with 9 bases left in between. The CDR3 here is CASSRGMETQYF. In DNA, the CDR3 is TGTGCCAGCAGCCGAGGGATGGAGACCCAGTACTTC. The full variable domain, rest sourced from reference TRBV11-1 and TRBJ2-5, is EAEVAQSPRYKITEKSQAVAFWCDPISGHATLYWYRQILGQGPELLVQFQDESVVDDSQLPKDRFSAERLKGVDSTLKIQPAELGDSAMYLCASSRGMETQYFGPGTRLLVL.

CDR3 coding DNA: TGTGCCAGCAGCTTCCAGGCGCTATCCTCTGGGGCCAACGTCCTGACTTTC. This sequence encodes CASSFQALSSGANVLTF. The rearrangement joins TRBV7-9 to TRBJ2-6, with D hard to call. Trimming shortened V by 3 bases and J by 0 bases, and 12 bases separated the two germline ends. CDR1 is SEHNR and CDR2 is FQNEAQ in the germline V gene (reference sequence). The length of the CDR3 is 17 residues.

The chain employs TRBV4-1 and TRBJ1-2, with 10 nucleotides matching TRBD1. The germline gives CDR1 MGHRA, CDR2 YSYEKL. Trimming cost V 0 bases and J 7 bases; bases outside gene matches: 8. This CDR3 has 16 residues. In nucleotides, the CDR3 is TGCGCCAGCAGCCAAGACCGGACAGGGGGTCTCGGTGGCTACACCTTC. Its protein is CASSQDRTGGLGGYTF.

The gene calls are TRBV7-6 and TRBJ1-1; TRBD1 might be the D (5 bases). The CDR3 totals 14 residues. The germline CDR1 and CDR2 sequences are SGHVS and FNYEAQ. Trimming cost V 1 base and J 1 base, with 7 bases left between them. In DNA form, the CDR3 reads TGTGCCAGCAGCTTAGAAACAGGGAACACTGAAGCTTTCTTT. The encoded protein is CASSLETGNTEAFF.